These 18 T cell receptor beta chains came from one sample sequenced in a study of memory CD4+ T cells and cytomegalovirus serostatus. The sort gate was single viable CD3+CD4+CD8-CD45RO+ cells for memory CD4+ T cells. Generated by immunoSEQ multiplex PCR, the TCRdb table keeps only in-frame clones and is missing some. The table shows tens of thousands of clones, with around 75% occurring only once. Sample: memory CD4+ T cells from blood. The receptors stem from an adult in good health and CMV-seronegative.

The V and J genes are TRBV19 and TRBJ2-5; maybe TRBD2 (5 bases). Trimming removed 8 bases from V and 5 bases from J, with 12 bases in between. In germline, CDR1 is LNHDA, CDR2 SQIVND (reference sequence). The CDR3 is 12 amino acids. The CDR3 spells CASRDYTETQYF. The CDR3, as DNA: TGTGCCAGTCGAGACTATACGGAGACCCAGTACTTC.

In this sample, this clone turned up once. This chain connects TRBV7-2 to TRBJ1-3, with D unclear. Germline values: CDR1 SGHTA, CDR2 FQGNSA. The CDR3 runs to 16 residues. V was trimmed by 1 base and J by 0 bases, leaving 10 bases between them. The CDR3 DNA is TGTGCCAGCAGCTTAGATGGTGTGGGCTCTGGAAACACCATATATTTT. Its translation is CASSLDGVGSGNTIYF.

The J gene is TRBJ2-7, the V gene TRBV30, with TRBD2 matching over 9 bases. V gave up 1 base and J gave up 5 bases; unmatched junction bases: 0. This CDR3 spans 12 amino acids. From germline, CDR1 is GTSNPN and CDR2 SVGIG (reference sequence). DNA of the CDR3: TGTGCCTGGAGTGCTAGCGGGGACGAGCAGTACTTC. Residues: CAWSASGDEQYF.

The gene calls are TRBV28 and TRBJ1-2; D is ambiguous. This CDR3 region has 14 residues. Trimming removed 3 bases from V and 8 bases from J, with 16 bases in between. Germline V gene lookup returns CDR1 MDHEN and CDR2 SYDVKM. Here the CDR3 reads CASSFSSDGEGYTF. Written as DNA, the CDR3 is TGTGCCAGCAGTTTCTCCTCGGACGGCGAAGGCTACACCTTC.

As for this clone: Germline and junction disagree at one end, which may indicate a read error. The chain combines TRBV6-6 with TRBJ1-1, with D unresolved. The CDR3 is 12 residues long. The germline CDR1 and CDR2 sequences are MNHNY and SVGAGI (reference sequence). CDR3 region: CANSLQRDEAFF. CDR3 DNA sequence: TGTGCCAACAGTTTACAGCGGGATGAAGCTTTCTTT.

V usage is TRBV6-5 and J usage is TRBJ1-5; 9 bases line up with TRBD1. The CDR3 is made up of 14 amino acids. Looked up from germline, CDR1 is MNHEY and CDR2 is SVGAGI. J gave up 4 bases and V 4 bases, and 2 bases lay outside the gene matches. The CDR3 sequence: CASSWGQGNQPQHF. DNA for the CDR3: TGTGCCAGCAGTTGGGGACAGGGAAATCAGCCCCAGCATTTT.

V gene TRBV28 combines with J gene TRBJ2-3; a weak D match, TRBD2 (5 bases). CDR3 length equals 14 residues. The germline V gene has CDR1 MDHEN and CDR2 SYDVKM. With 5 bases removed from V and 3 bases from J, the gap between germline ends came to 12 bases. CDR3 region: CASSQRVYTDTQYF. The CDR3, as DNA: TGTGCCAGCAGTCAGAGGGTTTATACAGATACGCAGTATTTT.

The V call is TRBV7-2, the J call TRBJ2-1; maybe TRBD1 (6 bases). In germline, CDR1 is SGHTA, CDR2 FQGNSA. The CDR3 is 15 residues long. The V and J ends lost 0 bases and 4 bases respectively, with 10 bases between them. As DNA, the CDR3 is TGTGCCAGCAGCTTAGCAGGACAGTTATACAATGAGCAGTTCTTC. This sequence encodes CASSLAGQLYNEQFF.

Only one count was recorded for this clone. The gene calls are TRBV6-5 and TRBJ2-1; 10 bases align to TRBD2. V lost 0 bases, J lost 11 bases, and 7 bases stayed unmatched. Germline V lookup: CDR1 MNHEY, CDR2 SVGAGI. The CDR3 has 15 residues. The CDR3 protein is CASSYSASGGPKQFF. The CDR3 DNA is TGTGCCAGCAGTTACTCGGCTAGCGGGGGCCCTAAGCAGTTCTTC.

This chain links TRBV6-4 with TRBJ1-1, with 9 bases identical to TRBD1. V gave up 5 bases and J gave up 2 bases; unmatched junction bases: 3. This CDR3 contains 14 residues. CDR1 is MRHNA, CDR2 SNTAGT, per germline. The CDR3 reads CASSRDRENTEAFF. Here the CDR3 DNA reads TGTGCCAGCAGTCGGGACAGGGAAAACACTGAAGCTTTCTTT.

The CDR3 loop is CASSHRLAGITDTQYF. The DNA for the CDR3 is TGTGCCAGCAGCCATCGACTAGCGGGGATCACAGATACGCAGTATTTT. The V gene is TRBV7-2, the J gene TRBJ2-3, with 11 bases lining up with TRBD2. The germline V gene encodes CDR1 SGHTA and CDR2 FQGNSA. Trimming removed 5 bases from V and 2 bases from J; junction bases left unmatched: 6. CDR3 length equals 16 residues. Full variable domain (rest looked up from reference TRBV7-2 and TRBJ2-3): GAGVSQSPSNKVTEKGKDVELRCDPISGHTALYWYRQSLGQGLEFLIYFQGNSAPDKSGLPSDRFSAERTGGSVSTLTIQRTQQEDSAVYLCASSHRLAGITDTQYFGPGTRLTVL.

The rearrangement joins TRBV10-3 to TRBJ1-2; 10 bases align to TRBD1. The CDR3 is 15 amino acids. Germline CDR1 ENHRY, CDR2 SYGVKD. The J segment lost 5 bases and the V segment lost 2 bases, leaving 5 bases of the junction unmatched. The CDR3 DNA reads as TGTGCCATCAGTGAGGAGCGACAGGGGGCGTATGGCTACACCTTC. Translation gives CAISEERQGAYGYTF.

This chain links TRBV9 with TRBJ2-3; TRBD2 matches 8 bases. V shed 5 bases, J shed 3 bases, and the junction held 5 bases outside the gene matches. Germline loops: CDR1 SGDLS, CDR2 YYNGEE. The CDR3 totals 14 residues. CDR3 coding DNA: TGTGCCAGCAGACAGGGACTAGAGACAGATACGCAGTATTTT. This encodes CASRQGLETDTQYF.

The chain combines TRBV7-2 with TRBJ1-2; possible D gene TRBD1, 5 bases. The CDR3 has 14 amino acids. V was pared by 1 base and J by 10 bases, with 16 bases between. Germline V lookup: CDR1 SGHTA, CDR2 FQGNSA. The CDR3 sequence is CASSLGGPSGDYTF. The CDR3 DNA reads TGTGCCAGCAGCTTAGGGGGCCCGTCTGGCGACTACACCTTC.

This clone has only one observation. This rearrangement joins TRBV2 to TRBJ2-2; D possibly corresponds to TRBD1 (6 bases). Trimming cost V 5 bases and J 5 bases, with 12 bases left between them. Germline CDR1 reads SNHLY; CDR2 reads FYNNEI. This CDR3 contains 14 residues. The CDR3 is CASSILQGTGELFF. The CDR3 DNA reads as TGTGCCAGCAGTATACTACAGGGTACCGGGGAGCTGTTTTTT.

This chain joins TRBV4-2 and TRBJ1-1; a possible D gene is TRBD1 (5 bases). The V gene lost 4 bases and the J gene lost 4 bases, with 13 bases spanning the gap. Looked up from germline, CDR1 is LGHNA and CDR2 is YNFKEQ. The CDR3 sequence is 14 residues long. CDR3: CASSPGIGGTEAFF. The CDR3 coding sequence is TGTGCCAGCAGCCCGGGAATCGGGGGCACTGAAGCTTTCTTT.

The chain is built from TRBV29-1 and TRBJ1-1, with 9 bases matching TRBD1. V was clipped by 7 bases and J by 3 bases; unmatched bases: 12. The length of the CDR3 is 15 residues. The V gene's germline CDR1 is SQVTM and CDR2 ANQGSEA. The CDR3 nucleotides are TGCAGCGGTACGACAGGGGGATCTAAGTACACTGAAGCTTTCTTT. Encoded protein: CSGTTGGSKYTEAFF.

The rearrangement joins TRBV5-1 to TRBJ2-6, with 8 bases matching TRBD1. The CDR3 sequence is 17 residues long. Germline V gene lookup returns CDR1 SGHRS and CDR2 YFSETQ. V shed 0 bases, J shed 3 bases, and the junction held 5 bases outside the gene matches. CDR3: CASSLDSGQGGANVLTF. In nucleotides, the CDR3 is TGCGCCAGCAGCTTGGACTCTGGACAGGGTGGGGCCAACGTCCTGACTTTC.